The 22 T cell receptor beta chains presented below share a single source sample, sequenced in a study of cytomegalovirus exposure and HLA in healthy donors. 13 Jbeta primers and 60 Vbeta primers were used for the PCR. Only in-frame clones appear in the TCRdb table, and some are missing; sequencing was by immunoSEQ multiplex PCR. The repertoire has over 150,000 clones, roughly 87% of them found once; the top ten carry 0.85%. The sample was PBMCs. Every receptor here comes from a woman under 40 in good health and CMV-seronegative.

The V call is TRBV28, the J call TRBJ1-5; D gene uncertain. Per germline, CDR1 MDHEN and CDR2 SYDVKM. V lost 7 bases and J lost 9, with 13 bases in between. CDR3 length equals 12 residues. The CDR3 loop reads CASTRLPGPQHF. The CDR3 coding sequence is TGTGCCAGCACTCGCCTCCCCGGGCCCCAGCATTTT.

The rearrangement uses TRBV27 and TRBJ2-7, with TRBD1 identical over 9 bases. In germline, CDR1 is MNHEY, CDR2 SMNVEV (reference sequence). Unmatched junction bases numbered 8, after V lost 5 bases and J lost 3 bases. The CDR3 is 15 residues long. As DNA, the CDR3 is TGTGCCAGCAGTACCCGGTACAGGGGGCACTACGAGCAGTACTTC. Translation gives CASSTRYRGHYEQYF.

This chain uses TRBV10-2 with TRBJ1-6, with unresolved D. Germline CDR1 and CDR2: WSHSY and SAAADI. Trimming left V 0 bases short and J 4 bases short, with 10 bases between. CDR3 length: 16 amino acids. CDR3 protein: CASSESTRRYNSPLHF. CDR3 DNA sequence: TGCGCCAGCAGTGAGTCGACTCGGCGGTATAATTCACCCCTCCACTTT.

The V gene is TRBV5-8, the J gene TRBJ1-2; the match to TRBD1 covers 9 bases. V was clipped by 2 bases and J by 5 bases; unmatched bases: 1. Germline CDR1 and CDR2: SGHTS and YDEGEE. The CDR3 is 13 residues long. The CDR3 region has the DNA TGTGCCAGCAGCTTACAGGGGGCTTATGGCTACACCTTC. Its translation: CASSLQGAYGYTF.

The chain joins TRBV7-3 to TRBJ1-1, with no clear D. The germline V and J ends were trimmed by 5 bases and 5 bases, with 12 bases remaining between them. Germline V CDR1 and CDR2: SGHTA, FQGTGA. This CDR3 has 13 residues. CDR3 residues: CASSVDTRTEAFF. As DNA, the CDR3 is TGTGCCAGCAGCGTAGACACTCGGACTGAAGCTTTCTTT. Full variable domain (outside the CDR3, taken from reference TRBV7-3 and TRBJ1-1): GAGVSQTPSNKVTEKGKYVELRCDPISGHTALYWYRQSLGQGPEFLIYFQGTGAADDSGLPNDRFFAVRPEGSVSTLKIQRTERGDSAVYLCASSVDTRTEAFFGQGTRLTVV.

This clone appeared a few times. The genes are TRBV7-2 and TRBJ1-3, with D hard to call. Germline V gene lookup returns CDR1 SGHTA and CDR2 FQGNSA. Deletions cut 0 bases from V and 0 bases from J, with 9 bases between. The CDR3 is 16 residues long. Here the CDR3 DNA reads TGTGCCAGCAGCTTAGCCCCAGGAAACTCTGGAAACACCATATATTTT. The encoded protein is CASSLAPGNSGNTIYF.

The chain combines TRBV29-1 with TRBJ2-5, with D perhaps TRBD2 (5 bases). The CDR3 has 13 residues. Germline V gene lookup returns CDR1 SQVTM and CDR2 ANQGSEA. Deletions cut 3 bases from V and 5 bases from J, with 13 bases between. Here the CDR3 DNA reads TGCAGCGTTGATTCGGGGATAGAGGAGACCCAGTACTTC. As protein: CSVDSGIEETQYF.

This clone was picked up one time. The chain uses TRBV10-3 and TRBJ2-7; 7 bases agree with TRBD1. Trimming at V came to 4 bases and at J to 2 bases, leaving 5 bases not matched to a gene. Germline V gives CDR1 ENHRY, CDR2 SYGVKD. CDR3 size: 14 residues. The CDR3 region is CAISGDRKTYEQYF. The DNA for the CDR3 is TGTGCCATCAGTGGGGACAGAAAAACCTACGAGCAGTACTTC.

The V and J genes are TRBV29-1 and TRBJ1-2; D unclear. Germline CDR1 reads SQVTM; CDR2 reads ANQGSEA. The CDR3 totals 12 residues. Trimming shortened V by 1 base and J by 4 bases, and 7 bases separated the two germline ends. CDR3 residues: CSVEAGIYGYTF. The CDR3 DNA reads as TGCAGCGTTGAAGCGGGAATCTATGGCTACACCTTC.

The rearrangement uses TRBV7-9 and TRBJ1-4, with 7 bases that match TRBD1. Trimming removed 4 bases from V and 4 bases from J; junction bases left unmatched: 9. CDR1 is SEHNR and CDR2 is FQNEAQ in the germline V gene (reference sequence). This CDR3 contains 16 residues. CDR3 in DNA: TGTGCCAGCAGCTCTGGACGACAGGGCGATAATGAAAAACTGTTTTTT. This translates into CASSSGRQGDNEKLFF.

In the case of this clone: At one end, the junction sequence differs from germline, possibly due to a read error. The rearrangement joins TRBV6-1 to TRBJ1-4; D is undetermined. There are 14 residues in the CDR3. Per germline, CDR1 MNHNS and CDR2 SASEGT. The CDR3 sequence is CASSAPLVPPDQIF. The DNA of the CDR3 is TGTGCCAGCAGCGCCCCGCTCGTACCGCCCGATCAGATTTTT.

This clone was seen only a few times. The chain is built from TRBV6-6 and TRBJ2-4; TRBD1 agrees at 9 bases. Losses at the gene ends were 8 bases for V and 1 base for J; bases not matched to a gene: 9. The CDR3 covers 16 residues. Germline lookup yields CDR1 MNHNY and CDR2 SVGAGI (reference sequence). CDR3 in DNA: TGTGCCAGCGGCGACGGACAGGGGAAGGCCAAAAACATTCAGTACTTC. It specifies CASGDGQGKAKNIQYF.

This chain's CDR3 is CSGGADTQYF. The CDR3 DNA follows: TGCAGCGGGGGGGCAGATACGCAGTATTTT. V usage is TRBV29-1 and J usage is TRBJ2-3; a possible D gene is TRBD2 (6 bases). This CDR3 is built from 10 residues. Trimming took off 7 bases at V and 4 bases at J, with 6 bases between the two ends. CDR1 is SQVTM and CDR2 is ANQGSEA in the germline V gene.

The CDR3 spells CASSRLERGASYEQYF. In DNA, the CDR3 is TGTGCCAGCAGCCGCCTAGAGCGGGGGGCTTCCTACGAGCAGTACTTC. The chain uses TRBV6-6 and TRBJ2-7, with 9 bases that match TRBD2. The CDR3 is 16 residues long. The V segment lost 6 bases and the J segment 1 base; nucleotides outside the gene matches: 10. In germline, CDR1 is MNHNY, CDR2 SVGAGI (reference sequence).

The chain employs TRBV19 and TRBJ1-2, with no clear D. Trimming removed 3 bases from V and 3 bases from J, with 8 bases in between. The CDR3 extends over 13 amino acids. Germline assignment: CDR1 LNHDA and CDR2 SQIVND (reference sequence). In DNA, the CDR3 is TGTGCCAGTAGTATCGTCGGGGACTATGGCTACACCTTC. Amino acids: CASSIVGDYGYTF.

V gene TRBV27 combines with J gene TRBJ1-1; TRBD1 agrees at 7 bases. Germline CDR1 reads MNHEY; CDR2 reads SMNVEV (reference sequence). The CDR3 covers 16 residues. J gave up 4 bases and V 0 bases, and 8 bases lay outside the gene matches. CDR3 coding DNA: TGTGCCAGCAGTTTATCGGCGGGGCAGGGGGTCACTGAAGCTTTCTTT. Translated, it gives CASSLSAGQGVTEAFF.

The chain combines TRBV9 with TRBJ2-1; 9 nucleotides line up with TRBD1. This CDR3 has 15 amino acids. Germline V gene sequence: CDR1 SGDLS, CDR2 YYNGEE. V was clipped by 0 bases and J by 7 bases; unmatched bases: 5. This CDR3 reads CASSVGGGQGNEQFF. The CDR3 DNA is TGTGCCAGCAGCGTAGGGGGCGGACAGGGGAATGAGCAGTTCTTC.

As DNA, the CDR3 is TGTGCCAGCAGCCATGACAGGGCGCCGAATCAGCCCCAGCATTTT. As protein: CASSHDRAPNQPQHF. V usage is TRBV6-1 and J usage is TRBJ1-5; 7 nucleotides match TRBD1. Germline CDR1 reads MNHNS; CDR2 reads SASEGT. CDR3 size: 15 residues. After removal of 6 bases from V and 4 bases from J, the junction contained 9 bases not matched to a gene.

The chain couples TRBV5-1 to TRBJ2-5, with D perhaps TRBD1 (6 bases). In germline, CDR1 is SGHRS, CDR2 YFSETQ. The CDR3 loop spans 17 amino acids. V lost 5 bases, J lost 5 bases, and 25 bases lay in between. The CDR3, as DNA: TGCGCCAGCAGTCCTACAGGGAGCGGCTTACTGATGGAGACCCAGTACTTC. Translated, it gives CASSPTGSGLLMETQYF. Looking up the rest from reference TRBV5-1 and TRBJ2-5 gives the full variable domain: KAGVTQTPRYLIKTRGQQVTLSCSPISGHRSVSWYQQTPGQGLQFLFEYFSETQRNKGNFPGRFSGRQFSNSRSEMNVSTLELGDSALYLCASSPTGSGLLMETQYFGPGTRLLVL.

The rearrangement joins TRBV13 to TRBJ1-4; 7 nucleotides align to TRBD1. The germline gives CDR1 PRHDT, CDR2 FYEKMQ (reference sequence). The CDR3 runs 14 residues. The V segment lost 5 bases and the J segment 4 bases; nucleotides outside the gene matches: 4. The CDR3 region has the DNA TGTGCCAGCAGCCAGACAGGGATTAATGAAAAACTGTTTTTT. Its protein is CASSQTGINEKLFF.

This clone appeared a single time. This chain links TRBV11-2 with TRBJ2-7; D possibly corresponds to TRBD1 (6 bases). Germline V gives CDR1 SGHAT, CDR2 FQNNGV. The CDR3 totals 14 residues. V lost 1 base and J 3 bases, leaving 10 bases between the germline ends. The CDR3 nucleotides read TGTGCCAGCAGCTTAGTCGGGACACACTACGAGCAGTACTTC. Translating it yields CASSLVGTHYEQYF.

The chain has TRBV9 and TRBJ2-5, with D perhaps TRBD1 (6 bases). V was shortened by 0 bases and J by 2 bases, with 17 bases between the two germline ends. Germline-derived CDR1 and CDR2 are SGDLS and YYNGEE. This CDR3 contains 17 residues. CDR3 in amino acids: CASSVASRGKDQETQYF. CDR3 sequence (DNA): TGTGCCAGCAGCGTAGCTAGCAGGGGCAAGGATCAAGAGACCCAGTACTTC.